Listed here are 26 T cell receptor beta chains from one sample, sequenced in a study of T cell repertoires in cytomegalovirus infection. TCRdb re-analysed the reads in MiXCR, keeping a single row per CDR3 protein. The top ten hold 7.5% to 9% of the sample, which has about 600,000 distinct CDR3 sequences, 24% seen once. Material: CD8+ T cells from PBMCs. The receptors here all came from a human donor in good health (CMV status not recorded). Some clones in this sample may be carry-over from other donors' samples.

This clonotype was seen a few times. This chain links TRBV6-2 or TRBV6-3 with TRBJ1-5; 8 nucleotides agree with TRBD1. V lost 0 bases to trimming and J lost 5 bases; unmatched junction nucleotides: 15. CDR3 length equals 19 residues. Germline values: CDR1 MNHEY, CDR2 SVGEGT. CDR3 sequence reads: CASSYSEYRGQGGDQPQHF. The CDR3 DNA sequence: TGTGCCAGCAGTTACTCGGAATACAGAGGACAGGGAGGGGATCAGCCCCAGCATTTT.

This clonotype was detected ten times or more. The rearrangement joins TRBV6-2 or TRBV6-3 to TRBJ2-1; 15 nucleotides match TRBD2. This CDR3 has 19 amino acids. CDR1 is MNHEY, CDR2 SVGEGT, per germline. Trimming at V came to 2 bases and at J to 1 base, leaving 6 bases not matched to a gene. CDR3 sequence reads: CASSYPGLAGGYSYNEQFF. The CDR3 DNA reads TGTGCCAGCAGTTACCCGGGACTAGCGGGGGGCTATTCCTACAATGAGCAGTTCTTC.

This clonotype was counted between two and nine times. The chain links TRBV14 to TRBJ2-7; the D is unclear. The CDR3 runs 14 residues. The V end was cut by 0 bases, the J end by 3 bases, with 9 bases between. CDR1 is SGHDN and CDR2 is FVKESK in the germline V gene. The CDR3 DNA reads TGTGCCAGCAGCCAAGAAGACAAGATCTACGAGCAGTACGTC. It encodes CASSQEDKIYEQYV.

This chain links TRBV9 with TRBJ2-2; possibly TRBD1 for D (6 bases). Germline V CDR1 and CDR2: SGDLS, YYNGEE. This CDR3 contains 15 residues. The V and J ends lost 2 bases and 5 bases respectively, with 13 bases between them. CDR3 sequence reads: CASSVTGSTTGELFF. The CDR3 DNA sequence: TGTGCCAGCAGCGTTACAGGGAGCACTACCGGGGAGCTGTTTTTT. The entire variable domain, with the rest obtained from reference TRBV9 and TRBJ2-2, is as follows: DSGVTQTPKHLITATGQRVTLRCSPRSGDLSVYWYQQSLDQGLQFLIQYYNGEERAKGNILERFSAQQFPDLHSELNLSSLELGDSALYFCASSVTGSTTGELFFGEGSRLTVL.

Note on this clonotype: This may be a read error, as it is one base from a much larger clone. This chain joins TRBV7-8 and TRBJ2-3, with 12 positions matching TRBD2. The length of the CDR3 is 13 residues. The germline gives CDR1 SGHVS, CDR2 FQNEAQ. The CDR3 sequence is CVSGLAGSDTQYF. Here the CDR3 DNA reads TGTGTCAGTGGACTAGCGGGGTCAGATACGCAGTATTTT.

As to this clonotype: With a much larger clone just one base away, this may be a read error. The chain couples TRBV7-4 to TRBJ1-1; D is unresolved. Germline CDR1 SGHVT, CDR2 SQSDAQ. Trimming took off 2 bases at V and 1 base at J, with 11 bases between the two ends. The CDR3 contains 15 residues. The CDR3 DNA sequence: TGTGCCAGCAGCTTACCAGGCACCACGAACACTGAAGCTTTCTTT. Translation gives CASSLPGTTNTEAFF.

The V gene is TRBV27, the J gene TRBJ1-1; no clear D. The CDR3 spans 13 residues. Deletions cut 4 bases from V and 4 bases from J, with 10 bases between. Germline CDR1 and CDR2: MNHEY and SMNVEV (reference sequence). The CDR3 here is CASSWDAGTEAFF. CDR3 nucleotides: TGTGCCAGCAGTTGGGATGCGGGCACTGAAGCTTTCTTT.

This clonotype was recorded a few times. The J gene is TRBJ2-5, the V gene TRBV6-2 or TRBV6-3; tentative D call: TRBD2 (5 bases). The CDR3 covers 14 residues. The V gene's germline CDR1 is MNHEY and CDR2 SVGEGT. V was cut by 7 bases and J by 5 bases, with 17 bases left in between. Here the CDR3 reads CASIDEAVGETQYF. The CDR3 bases are TGTGCCAGCATCGACGAAGCGGTAGGGGAGACCCAGTACTTC.

At least ten counts were recorded for this clonotype. The J gene is TRBJ2-1, the V gene TRBV7-9; the D gene is possibly TRBD1 (6 bases). CDR3 size: 12 residues. Germline loops: CDR1 SEHNR, CDR2 FQNEAQ (reference sequence). V gave up 5 bases and J gave up 7 bases, with 9 bases separating them. CDR3 region: CASSGRGNEQFF. DNA for the CDR3: TGTGCCAGCAGCGGAAGGGGGAATGAGCAGTTCTTC.

This chain links TRBV15 with TRBJ2-1, with 8 bases fitting TRBD2. J lost 9 bases, V lost 0 bases, and 25 bases had no gene match. CDR3 size: 21 residues. CDR1 and CDR2 (germline): LNHNV, YYDKDF (reference sequence). The DNA for the CDR3 is TGTGCCACCAGCAGAGATAGGGGCAAGGGACTAAGCGGGGGCTCAAGAGGTGAGCAGTTCTTC. This encodes CATSRDRGKGLSGGSRGEQFF.

Note on this clonotype: A much larger clone differs from this one at a single base, so this may be a read error. The chain has TRBV2 and TRBJ1-1; the D gene is possibly TRBD1 (5 bases). V lost 4 bases to trimming and J lost 0 bases, with 9 bases between them. Germline V gene data show CDR1 as SNHLY and CDR2 as FYNNEI. This CDR3 contains 14 residues. CDR3 bases: TGTGCCAGCAGTGTGGACAACATGAACACTGAAGCTTTCTTT. Translation: CASSVDNMNTEAFF.

V gene TRBV23-1 combines with J gene TRBJ1-3, with 7 bases matching TRBD1. TRBV23-1 is identified as an open reading frame with a role that is uncertain. The CDR3 runs 15 residues. Trimming removed 5 bases from V and 4 bases from J; junction bases left unmatched: 8. CDR3 in DNA: TGCGCCAGCAGTAACCAGAAGGGGGCGGGAAACACCATATATTTT. The encoded protein is CASSNQKGAGNTIYF.

This clonotype was counted only a few times. Here the CDR3 reads CASSVQGASDEQYV. CDR3 coding DNA: TGTGCCAGCAGTGTACAGGGGGCCTCGGACGAGCAGTACGTC. The rearrangement uses TRBV28 and TRBJ2-7, with 9 bases aligning to TRBD1. Per germline, CDR1 MDHEN and CDR2 SYDVKM. Trimming took 5 bases from V and 5 from J; bases not matched to a gene: 7. This CDR3 contains 14 residues.

This clonotype was detected a few times. The chain joins TRBV23-1 to TRBJ2-3; D not certain. Being an ORF, TRBV23-1 has a function that is uncertain. CDR3 length: 19 residues. Trimming stripped 6 bases from V and 6 bases from J, with 31 bases between. DNA for the CDR3: TGCGCCAGCAGACTGCCGCAGCTATGGATTAATCTTACTTCCGATACGCAGTATTTT. It translates to CASRLPQLWINLTSDTQYF.

This clonotype has a handful of counts. This chain uses TRBV28 with TRBJ2-7; a possible D gene is TRBD1 (6 bases). The CDR3 totals 14 residues. The V gene's germline CDR1 is MDHEN and CDR2 SYDVKM. The CDR3 DNA reads as TGTGCCATCAGTCACACAGGGAGCTCCTACGAGCAGTACGTC. Translating gives CAISHTGSSYEQYV.

The rearrangement uses TRBV12-3 or TRBV12-4 and TRBJ2-3; no reliable D call. V was pared by 2 bases and J by 1 base, with 7 bases between. This CDR3 has 14 residues. The CDR3 here is CASSLRVGTDTQYF. For the CDR3, the DNA is TGTGCCAGCAGTTTACGGGTAGGCACAGATACGCAGTATTTT.

This clonotype has more than one count but fewer than ten. The genes are TRBV5-5 and TRBJ2-1; D remains ambiguous. The length of the CDR3 is 13 residues. Germline CDR1 and CDR2: SGHKS and YYEKEE (reference sequence). With 0 bases removed from V and 5 bases from J, the gap between germline ends came to 6 bases. The CDR3 here is CASSLASDNEQFF. The CDR3 region has the DNA TGTGCCAGCAGCTTGGCCTCGGACAATGAGCAGTTCTTC.

With respect to this clonotype: A much larger clone is a single base away; this may be a read error. The chain carries TRBV7-3 and TRBJ2-1; TRBD2 matches 10 bases. The CDR3 is 15 amino acids. Per germline, CDR1 SGHTA and CDR2 FQGTGA. The CDR3 DNA reads as TGTGCCAGCAGCGCGGGACTAGCGCCCTACAAGGAGCAGTTCTTC. Amino acid sequence: CASSAGLAPYKEQFF.

V gene TRBV7-9 combines with J gene TRBJ2-1; D uncertain. Germline CDR1 is SEHNR and CDR2 is FQNEAQ (reference sequence). This CDR3 region has 17 residues. Trimming pared 5 bases from V and 0 bases from J, leaving 17 bases between. The CDR3 reads CASSTTQAFSSYNEQFF. The CDR3 DNA is TGTGCCAGCAGCACGACCCAAGCGTTCAGCTCCTACAATGAGCAGTTCTTC.

In its sample, this clonotype was seen a few times. The chain combines TRBV12-3 or TRBV12-4 with TRBJ1-1; TRBD1 might be the D (6 bases). Trimming removed 3 bases from V and 0 bases from J, with 26 bases in between. The CDR3 has 20 amino acids. CDR3 residues: CASSFWVSQGFTEMNTEAFF. CDR3 DNA: TGTGCCAGCAGTTTTTGGGTTTCCCAGGGGTTCACCGAGATGAACACTGAAGCTTTCTTT.

The chain links TRBV6-2 or TRBV6-3 to TRBJ2-7, with D possibly TRBD1 on 6 matching bases. This CDR3 is 14 amino acids long. The germline V and J ends were trimmed by 10 bases and 0 bases, with 16 bases remaining between them. Germline assignment: CDR1 MNHEY and CDR2 SVGEGT. The CDR3 loop is CANNQQGISYEQYV. CDR3 DNA: TGTGCCAACAATCAACAGGGAATCTCCTACGAGCAGTACGTC.

This clonotype was seen a handful of times. The rearrangement uses TRBV13 and TRBJ2-7, with D possibly being TRBD2 (6 bases). Trimming took off 5 bases at V and 0 bases at J, with 11 bases between the two ends. The CDR3 length is 14 residues. The germline gives CDR1 PRHDT, CDR2 FYEKMQ (reference sequence). The CDR3 bases are TGTGCCAGCAGCGGCGGGGAGAGCTCCTACGAGCAGTACTTC. It translates to CASSGGESSYEQYF.

In this sample, this clonotype turned up a few times. V is TRBV24-1 and J is TRBJ2-1, with D tentatively TRBD1 (6 bases). Germline V gene sequence: CDR1 KGHDR, CDR2 SFDVKD. V was trimmed by 4 bases and J by 4 bases, leaving 10 bases between them. This CDR3 is built from 14 residues. The chain's CDR3 is CATSDLGTYNEQFF. The CDR3 DNA follows: TGTGCCACCAGTGACCTTGGGACATACAATGAGCAGTTCTTC.

The rearrangement joins TRBV12-3 or TRBV12-4 to TRBJ1-4; D uncertain. With 3 bases removed from V and 1 base from J, the gap between germline ends came to 15 bases. The CDR3 runs to 17 residues. CDR3 residues: CASSFGNYKGTNEKLFF. The CDR3 DNA sequence: TGTGCCAGCAGTTTTGGGAACTACAAAGGAACTAATGAAAAACTGTTTTTT.

This clonotype was seen a handful of times. The chain couples TRBV27 to TRBJ2-2; no reliable D call. With 2 bases removed from V and 0 bases from J, the gap between germline ends came to 7 bases. The CDR3 sequence is 15 residues long. Germline V gene data show CDR1 as MNHEY and CDR2 as SMNVEV (reference sequence). CDR3 nucleotide sequence: TGTGCCAGCAGTTTACTTACACCGAACACCGGGGAGCTGTTTTTT. This sequence encodes CASSLLTPNTGELFF.

The rearrangement uses TRBV14 and TRBJ2-5, with a possible D match to TRBD1 (5 bases). The germline CDR1 and CDR2 sequences are SGHDN and FVKESK. The CDR3 covers 14 residues. V was pared by 1 base and J by 2 bases, with 8 bases between. CDR3 region: CASSQGSGQETQYF. CDR3 coding DNA: TGTGCCAGCAGCCAAGGGTCAGGGCAAGAGACCCAGTACTTC.